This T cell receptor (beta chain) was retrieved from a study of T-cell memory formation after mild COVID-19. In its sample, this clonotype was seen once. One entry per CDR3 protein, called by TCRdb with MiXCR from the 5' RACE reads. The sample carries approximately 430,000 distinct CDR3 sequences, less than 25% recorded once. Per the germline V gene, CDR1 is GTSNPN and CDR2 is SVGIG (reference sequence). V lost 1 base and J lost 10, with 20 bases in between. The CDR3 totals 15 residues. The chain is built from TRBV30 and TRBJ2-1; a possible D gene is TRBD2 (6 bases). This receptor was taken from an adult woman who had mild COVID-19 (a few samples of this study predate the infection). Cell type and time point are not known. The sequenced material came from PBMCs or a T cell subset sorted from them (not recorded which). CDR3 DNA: TGTGCCTGGAGTGCCGAGGCGGGATTCGTGTTAGAGCAGTTCTTC. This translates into CAWSAEAGFVLEQFF.